Given below is one T cell receptor (beta chain) in context. What it recognizes is unknown. This specimen belongs to a study of cytomegalovirus exposure and HLA in healthy donors. Study results and limitations: In a later analysis, HLA-associated TCR beta chains were more clonally expanded than equally common others.

Primers: 60 Vbeta forward and 13 Jbeta reverse. Measured with immunoSEQ multiplex PCR; TCRdb has only the in-frame clones, and not every one. The sample yields approximately 170,000 clones, approximately 83% seen once. This CDR3 has 12 amino acids. V lost 4 bases, J lost 7 bases, and 8 bases lay in between. Germline CDR1 reads SGHTA; CDR2 reads FQGTGA. This clonotype originated in a boy younger than 10 in good health and CMV-seronegative. This chain joins TRBV7-3 and TRBJ2-1; D remains ambiguous. The specimen was PBMCs. CDR3 nucleotide sequence: TGTGCCAGCAGCTCGAACGGGAATGAGCAGTTCTTC. Its protein is CASSSNGNEQFF.